Ten or more counts support the clone carrying this TCR beta chain. Its target is unknown. TCRdb ran MiXCR on the RT-PCR reads and lists one entry per CDR3 protein. The profile shows roughly 290,000 distinct CDR3 sequences, 21% of them singletons. This entry belongs to a study of response to subunit inactivated influenza vaccine. Broader study findings: The study's authors posited that every seasonal influenza vaccination enlists few new T cells.

Trimming pared 2 bases from V and 0 bases from J, leaving 10 bases between. CDR1 is MNHEY and CDR2 is SMNVEV in the germline V gene (reference sequence). CDR3 size: 15 residues. The starting material was PBMCs from blood, obtained less than 22 months after vaccination. The source is a man aged 50 to 69 who received an inactivated influenza vaccine. The gene calls are TRBV27 and TRBJ1-2, with unresolved D. The DNA for the CDR3 is TGTGCCAGCAGTTTAGGCACCAACTCTAACTATGGCTACACCTTC. Translation gives CASSLGTNSNYGYTF.